The 2 T cell receptor beta chains below come from one sample, sequenced in a study of human T cells and chemical hapten exposure. TCRdb ran MiXCR on the RACE reads and lists one entry per CDR3 protein. This table holds 99,000 or so distinct CDR3 sequences, under 35% found once. Time point: patch test 3, about 24 weeks after DPC sensitization. Treatment given: therapeutic diphenylcyclopropenone sensitization with weekly scalp DPC. Source: whole blood, taken in connection with sensitization to the hapten diphenylcyclopropenone (DPC). Source of these receptors: a man in his forties with alopecia areata. Some clones in this sample may be carry-over from other donors' samples.

This chain connects TRBV5-1 to TRBJ1-1; 9 bases agree with TRBD1. This CDR3 has 16 residues. The junction had 6 bases not matched to a gene; V was cut back by 1 base and J by 2 bases. CDR1 is SGHRS and CDR2 is YFSETQ in the germline V gene. The DNA for the CDR3 is TGCGCCAGCAGCTTGCTCACAGGGGGCAGCAACACTGAAGCTTTCTTT. As protein: CASSLLTGGSNTEAFF.

This clonotype was detected a few times. J is TRBJ1-5 and V is TRBV7-2; D is undetermined. The CDR3 length is 15 residues. The germline CDR1 and CDR2 sequences are SGHTA and FQGNSA. Trimming took off 0 bases at V and 4 bases at J, with 10 bases between the two ends. Written as DNA, the CDR3 is TGTGCCAGCAGCTTAGCAGGCTGGGAAAATCAGCCCCAGCATTTT. Translated: CASSLAGWENQPQHF.